The source of this TCR beta chain is a study of Graves' ophthalmopathy and Graves' hyperthyroidism. Using RNA transcripts, the TCR beta CDR3 regions were amplified. The first-round RT-PCR employed HTBI primers together with the Qiagen OneStep RT-PCR kit. A multiplex PCR was then performed as the second round. In TCRdb, the multiplex PCR reads were re-called with MiXCR into one record per CDR3 protein. The sample yields approximately 150,000 distinct CDR3 sequences, roughly two fifths seen once. Trimming left V 4 bases short and J 1 base short, with 11 bases between. CDR3 length: 14 residues. This clonotype was seen many times. Its matching antigen is unknown. Findings of the study overall: Blood also contained most of the expanded thyroid clonotypes above 0.001 frequency.

This chain connects TRBV12-3 or TRBV12-4 to TRBJ2-7, with D possibly being TRBD2 (6 bases). The TCR originated in a man aged 25 to 40 with Graves' ophthalmopathy. The specimen sequenced was peripheral blood. As DNA, the CDR3 is TGTGCCAGCAGTTCCGCGGGATTGTCCTACGAGCAGTACTTC. It is translated as CASSSAGLSYEQYF.